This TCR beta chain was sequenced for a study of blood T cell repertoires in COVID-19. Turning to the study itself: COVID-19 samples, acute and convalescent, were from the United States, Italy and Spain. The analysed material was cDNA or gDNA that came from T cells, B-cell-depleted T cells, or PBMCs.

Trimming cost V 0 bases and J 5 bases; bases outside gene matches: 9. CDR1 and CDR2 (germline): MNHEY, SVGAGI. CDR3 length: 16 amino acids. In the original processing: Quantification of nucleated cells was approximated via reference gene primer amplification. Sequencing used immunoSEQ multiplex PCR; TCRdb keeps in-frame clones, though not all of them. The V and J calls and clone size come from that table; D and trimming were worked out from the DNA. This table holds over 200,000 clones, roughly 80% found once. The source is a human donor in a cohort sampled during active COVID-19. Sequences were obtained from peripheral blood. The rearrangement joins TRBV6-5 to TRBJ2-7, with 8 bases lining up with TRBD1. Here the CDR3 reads CASSYSYPDRVHEQYF. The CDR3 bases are TGTGCCAGCAGTTACTCCTATCCGGACAGGGTCCACGAGCAGTACTTC.